This T cell receptor beta chain was retrieved from a study of blood T cell repertoires in COVID-19. TCRdb's table, derived via immunoSEQ multiplex PCR, lists solely in-frame clones and lacks some. Among 200,000 or so clones listed, more than 70% were seen once. The CDR3 runs 16 residues. In germline, CDR1 is MNHEY, CDR2 SMNVEV (reference sequence). The V and J ends lost 5 bases and 4 bases respectively, with 21 bases between them. The clonotype was recovered from a woman aged 40 to 49 who had recovered from COVID-19. Input material: peripheral blood. This chain links TRBV27 with TRBJ2-7; a weak D match, TRBD2 (5 bases). The CDR3, as DNA: TGTGCCAGCAGTAAAAATTTGGACCAGCGGAGGTACGAGCAGTACTTC. Translation gives CASSKNLDQRRYEQYF.